Each of the 13 T cell receptor beta chains below was sequenced from the same sample in a study of T cells in Graves' hyperthyroidism and ophthalmopathy. There were TCR beta CDR3 regions amplified from RNA transcripts. The TCR CDR3 first-round RT-PCR relied on the HTBI primer set. TCRdb reprocessed the multiplex PCR reads with MiXCR, giving one entry per CDR3 protein. This sample carries 250,000 to 400,000 distinct CDR3 sequences, roughly 13% of them seen once, and the ten largest clones take 34%. The sequenced sample was blood. These TCRs come from a woman between 40 and 55 years old with Graves' ophthalmopathy.

The rearrangement links TRBV27 to TRBJ2-7; TRBD1 matches at 8 bases. Germline assignment: CDR1 MNHEY and CDR2 SMNVEV (reference sequence). This CDR3 has 13 residues. V lost 4 bases to trimming and J lost 6 bases; unmatched junction nucleotides: 5. The CDR3 here is CASSSQGDGEQYF. The CDR3 DNA follows: TGTGCCAGCAGTTCACAGGGGGACGGCGAGCAGTACTTC.

The chain employs TRBV19 and TRBJ1-5, with TRBD1 as a possible D gene (5 bases). V was pared by 9 bases and J by 9 bases, with 21 bases between. This CDR3 has 14 residues. Germline V lookup: CDR1 LNHDA, CDR2 SQIVND (reference sequence). CDR3 sequence (DNA): TGTGCCAGCAGAGGGACCGACCCTTGGGGGCCCCAGCATTTT. It codes for CASRGTDPWGPQHF.

This clonotype was observed at least ten times. The V gene is TRBV2, the J gene TRBJ2-2; possibly TRBD1 for D (6 bases). Trimming cost V 4 bases and J 6 bases, with 18 bases left between them. The CDR3 covers 16 residues. CDR1 is SNHLY and CDR2 is FYNNEI in the germline V gene. This CDR3 is CASSVSGQGSSGELFF. DNA of the CDR3: TGTGCCAGCAGTGTATCGGGTCAGGGGAGTTCCGGGGAGCTGTTTTTT.

The chain uses TRBV5-1 and TRBJ1-1; the D gene is possibly TRBD1 (5 bases). The CDR3 contains 15 residues. The V end was cut by 4 bases, the J end by 5 bases, with 18 bases between. The germline V gene encodes CDR1 SGHRS and CDR2 YFSETQ. CDR3 loop: CASSPEAGSQTEAFF. Written as DNA, the CDR3 is TGCGCCAGCAGCCCGGAGGCAGGGTCTCAAACTGAAGCTTTCTTT.

There are a few counts of this clonotype. The chain couples TRBV5-6 to TRBJ1-1, with D unresolved. Germline V gives CDR1 SGHDT, CDR2 YYEEEE. The CDR3 is 13 amino acids. Trimming shortened V by 0 bases and J by 11 bases, and 14 bases separated the two germline ends. The CDR3 coding sequence is TGTGCCAGCAGCTTGGATCCGGAGAGGTTGGCTTTCTTT. It translates to CASSLDPERLAFF.

This clonotype has only a few counts. The chain employs TRBV18 and TRBJ2-1, with 8 bases matching TRBD2. Germline V gene sequence: CDR1 KGHSH, CDR2 LQKENI. There are 14 residues in the CDR3. Unmatched junction bases numbered 7, after V lost 3 bases and J lost 9 bases. The CDR3 DNA follows: TGTGCCAGCTCACCGGGACTAGGCCGGGGTGAGCAGTTCTTC. This translates into CASSPGLGRGEQFF. Using reference TRBV18 and TRBJ2-1 for the parts outside the CDR3, the full variable domain is NAGVMQNPRHLVRRRGQEARLRCSPMKGHSHVYWYRQLPEEGLKFMVYLQKENIIDESGMPKERFSAEFPKEGPSILRIQQVVRGDSAAYFCASSPGLGRGEQFFGPGTRLTVL.

The J gene is TRBJ1-2, the V gene TRBV19, with 9 bases aligning to TRBD1. Losses at the gene ends were 8 bases for V and 6 bases for J; bases not matched to a gene: 7. Germline-derived CDR1 and CDR2 are LNHDA and SQIVND (reference sequence). This CDR3 region has 13 residues. The CDR3 here is CASGTGGENGYTF. In DNA form, the CDR3 reads TGTGCCAGTGGTACAGGGGGCGAGAATGGCTACACCTTC.

About this clonotype itself: Possible read error: a much larger clone is one base away. J is TRBJ2-1 and V is TRBV24-1; 13 bases agree with TRBD2. CDR1 and CDR2 (germline): KGHDR, SFDVKD. The CDR3 spans 16 residues. The CDR3 loop is CATGDTGTSGVNEQFF. The CDR3 DNA reads TGTGCCACCGGTGATACCGGGACTAGCGGGGTCAATGAGCAGTTCTTC.

V and J are TRBV4-1 and TRBJ2-7; 13 bases map to TRBD2. Trimming took 4 bases from V and 3 from J; bases not matched to a gene: 3. The germline V gene encodes CDR1 MGHRA and CDR2 YSYEKL. The CDR3 has 15 residues. This chain's CDR3 is CASSLGTSGVYEQYF. The DNA for the CDR3 is TGCGCCAGCAGCCTGGGGACTAGCGGGGTCTACGAGCAGTACTTC.

The chain is built from TRBV12-5 and TRBJ1-2; 7 bases agree with TRBD1. The CDR3 is made up of 16 amino acids. V trimming: 0 bases; J trimming: 2 bases; junction bases outside the gene matches: 6. Germline values: CDR1 LGHNT, CDR2 FRNRAP. The CDR3 reads CASGLVGGDRNYGYTF. CDR3 DNA: TGTGCTAGTGGTTTGGTTGGTGGGGACAGAAACTATGGCTACACCTTC.

This clonotype was seen many times. This chain joins TRBV7-2 and TRBJ2-7, with TRBD1 identical over 8 bases. Trimming cost V 5 bases and J 5 bases; bases outside gene matches: 8. Looked up from germline, CDR1 is SGHTA and CDR2 is FQGNSA. The CDR3 extends over 14 amino acids. In DNA form, the CDR3 reads TGTGCCAGCAGCCTCGACAGGGGTATAGACGAGCAGTACTTC. It specifies CASSLDRGIDEQYF.

This clonotype was picked up many times. This chain uses TRBV6-6 with TRBJ1-1; D gene ambiguous. From germline, CDR1 is MNHNY and CDR2 SVGAGI (reference sequence). V was shortened by 0 bases and J by 0 bases, with 14 bases between the two germline ends. The CDR3 consists of 17 residues. CDR3 residues: CASSYSNLGQMNTEAFF. In DNA form, the CDR3 reads TGTGCCAGCAGTTACTCGAATTTAGGGCAGATGAACACTGAAGCTTTCTTT.

This chain joins TRBV27 and TRBJ2-3; D is unresolved. Germline V lookup: CDR1 MNHEY, CDR2 SMNVEV (reference sequence). The length of the CDR3 is 15 residues. V lost 7 bases to trimming and J lost 0 bases, with 14 bases between them. The CDR3 is CASKFLQGSTDTQYF. The CDR3 nucleotides read TGTGCCAGCAAGTTCCTCCAAGGGAGCACAGATACGCAGTATTTT.